This T cell receptor (beta chain) was captured in a study of blood T cell repertoires in COVID-19. Background on the study: Samples of COVID-19 (acute and convalescent) were obtained from the United States, Italy and Spain. PBMCs, B-cell-depleted T cells, or T cells provided the cDNA or gDNA that made up the material.

Patients from Seattle were sampled longitudinally, starting during active infection. Germline loops: CDR1 SGHVS, CDR2 FQNEAQ. Trimming removed 0 bases from V and 4 bases from J; junction bases left unmatched: 9. The CDR3 has 17 residues. In the original workflow: Quantification of nucleated cells was approximated via reference gene primer amplification. The repertoire was sequenced with immunoSEQ multiplex PCR; TCRdb's copy has only in-frame clones and lacks some. V, J and clone size were drawn from that table, and D and trimming were deduced from the DNA. This sample has about 150,000 clones, with more than 85% found just once.

The specimen was peripheral blood. This chain links TRBV7-8 with TRBJ2-7; the match to TRBD2 covers 10 bases. This receptor was taken from a man aged 55 to 69 with COVID-19, enrolled during active disease. The CDR3: CASSLAPASGGLYEQYF. For the CDR3, the DNA is TGTGCCAGCAGCTTAGCGCCGGCTAGCGGGGGCCTATACGAGCAGTACTTC.